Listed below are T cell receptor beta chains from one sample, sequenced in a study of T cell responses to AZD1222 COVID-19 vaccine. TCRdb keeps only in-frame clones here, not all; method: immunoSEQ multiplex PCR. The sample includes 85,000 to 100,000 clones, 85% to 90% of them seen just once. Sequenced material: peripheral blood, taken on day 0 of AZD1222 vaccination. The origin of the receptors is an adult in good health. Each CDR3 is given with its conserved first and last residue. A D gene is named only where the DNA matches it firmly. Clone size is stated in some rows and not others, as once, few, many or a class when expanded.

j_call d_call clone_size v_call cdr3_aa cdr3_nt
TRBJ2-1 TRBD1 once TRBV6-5 CASDPRQGWDEQFF TGTGCCAGCGATCCGAGACAGGGTTGGGATGAGCAGTTCTTC
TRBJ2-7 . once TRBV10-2 CASRREQGEQYF TGCGCCAGCAGACGCGAACAGGGAGAGCAGTACTTC
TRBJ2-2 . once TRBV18 CASSPRSIEYTGELFF TGTGCCAGCTCACCCAGATCCATAGAATACACCGGGGAGCTGTTTTTT
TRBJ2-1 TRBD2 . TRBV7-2 CASSSTSANNEQFF TGTGCCAGCAGCAGTACTAGCGCCAACAATGAGCAGTTCTTC
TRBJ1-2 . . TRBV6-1 CASSEAGISLYGYTF TGTGCCAGCAGTGAAGCGGGGATTAGCCTCTATGGCTACACCTTC
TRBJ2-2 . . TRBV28 CASTLGPGNTGELFF TGTGCCAGCACCTTGGGTCCAGGGAACACCGGGGAGCTGTTTTTT
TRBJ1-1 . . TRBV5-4 CASSLERSLMNTEAFF TGTGCCAGCAGCTTGGAGCGGAGTCTCATGAACACTGAAGCTTTCTTT
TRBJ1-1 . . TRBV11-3 CASSKDVNTEAFF TGTGCCAGCAGCAAAGACGTGAACACTGAAGCTTTCTTT
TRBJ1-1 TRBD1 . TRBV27 CATGTGDTEAFF TGTGCCACGGGGACAGGGGACACTGAAGCTTTCTTT
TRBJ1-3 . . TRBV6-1 CASSERSRAYNSGNTIYF TGTGCCAGCAGTGAAAGGTCCAGGGCGTATAACTCTGGAAACACCATATATTTT
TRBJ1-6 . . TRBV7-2 CASSSSPNSPLHF TGTGCCAGCAGCTCTAGTCCTAATTCACCCCTCCACTTT
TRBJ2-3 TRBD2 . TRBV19 CASRGPSGGTDTQYF TGTGCCAGTAGGGGTCCTAGCGGGGGAACAGATACGCAGTATTTT
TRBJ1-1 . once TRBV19 CASSSTVHMNTEAFF TGTGCCAGTAGTTCCACAGTCCACATGAACACTGAAGCTTTCTTT
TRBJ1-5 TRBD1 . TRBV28 CASSQTGGNQPQHF TGTGCCAGCAGTCAGACAGGGGGTAATCAGCCCCAGCATTTT
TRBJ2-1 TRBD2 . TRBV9 CASSVAPGGAYNEQFF TGTGCCAGCAGCGTAGCTCCCGGGGGGGCCTACAATGAGCAGTTCTTC
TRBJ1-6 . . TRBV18 CASSRSYNSPLHF TGTGCCAGCTCACGTTCCTATAATTCACCCCTCCACTTT
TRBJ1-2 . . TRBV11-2 CASSGGPLGGYTF TGTGCCAGCAGTGGGGGTCCCCTGGGGGGCTACACCTTC
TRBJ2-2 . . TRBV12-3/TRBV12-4 CASSRVATGELFF TGTGCCAGCAGCAGGGTGGCCACCGGGGAGCTGTTTTTT
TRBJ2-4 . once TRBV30 CAWRPRGGAKNIQYF TGTGCCTGGAGGCCTAGGGGGGGCGCCAAAAACATTCAGTACTTC
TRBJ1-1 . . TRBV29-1 CSVEPREGTEAFF TGCAGCGTTGAACCCAGGGAGGGCACTGAAGCTTTCTTT
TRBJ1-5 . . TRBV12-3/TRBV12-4 CASSPGGNQPQHF TGTGCCAGCAGTCCCGGGGGCAATCAGCCCCAGCATTTT
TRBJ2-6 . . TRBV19 CASSMTTGSSGANVLTF TGTGCCAGTAGTATGACCACAGGGAGCTCTGGGGCCAACGTCCTGACTTTC
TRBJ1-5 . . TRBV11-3 CASTYCVPNQPQHF TGTGCCAGCACCTATTGTGTGCCGAATCAGCCCCAGCATTTT
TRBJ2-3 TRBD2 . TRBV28 CASSLGSGGPSDTQYF TGTGCCAGCAGTTTGGGTAGCGGGGGGCCATCGGATACGCAGTATTTT
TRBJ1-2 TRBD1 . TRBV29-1 CSVPGQGNYGYTF TGCAGCGTACCGGGACAGGGGAATTATGGCTACACCTTC
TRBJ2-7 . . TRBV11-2 CASSFWGRSSYEQYF TGTGCCAGCAGCTTCTGGGGCAGAAGCTCCTACGAGCAGTACTTC
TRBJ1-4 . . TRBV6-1 CASSEAWGGNEKLFF TGTGCCAGCAGTGAAGCTTGGGGGGGTAATGAAAAACTGTTTTTT
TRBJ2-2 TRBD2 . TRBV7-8 CASSPTSGSANTGELFF TGTGCCAGCAGCCCGACTAGCGGGAGCGCGAACACCGGGGAGCTGTTTTTT
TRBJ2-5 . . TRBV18 CASSARDLGETQYF TGTGCCAGCTCAGCCCGGGACCTTGGGGAGACCCAGTACTTC
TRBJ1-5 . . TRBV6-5 CASSPRGQTNQPQHF TGTGCCAGCAGTCCCCGCGGACAGACTAATCAGCCCCAGCATTTT
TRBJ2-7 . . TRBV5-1 CASSLAAAFSYEQYF TGCGCCAGCAGCTTGGCCGCAGCCTTCTCCTACGAGCAGTACTTC
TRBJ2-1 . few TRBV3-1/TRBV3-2 CASSPWDRPYNEQFF TGTGCCAGCAGCCCATGGGACCGTCCCTACAATGAGCAGTTCTTC
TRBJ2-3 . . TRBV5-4 CASSLGGGRGGTDTQYF TGTGCCAGCAGCTTGGGTGGTGGAAGGGGCGGCACAGATACGCAGTATTTT
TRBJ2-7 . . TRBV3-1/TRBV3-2 CASSQEVGQRRYEQYF TGTGCCAGCAGCCAAGAGGTGGGGCAGAGAAGGTACGAGCAGTACTTC
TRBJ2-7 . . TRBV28 CASSYPTGAYEQYF TGTGCCAGCAGTTACCCGACAGGTGCCTACGAGCAGTACTTC
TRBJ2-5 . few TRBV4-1 CASSQVGSIQETQYF TGCGCCAGCAGCCAAGTCGGAAGCATACAAGAGACCCAGTACTTC
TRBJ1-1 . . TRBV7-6 CASSPGQTEAFF TGTGCCAGCAGCCCTGGACAGACTGAAGCTTTCTTT
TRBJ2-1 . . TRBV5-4 CASSLDSGSNEQFF TGTGCCAGCAGCTTGGATTCAGGGTCCAATGAGCAGTTCTTC
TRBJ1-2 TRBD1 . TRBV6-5 CASSDTGDYGYTF TGTGCCAGCAGCGATACAGGGGACTATGGCTACACCTTC
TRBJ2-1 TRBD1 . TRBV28 CASRAGTGGAEQFF TGTGCCAGCAGGGCCGGGACAGGGGGCGCTGAGCAGTTCTTC
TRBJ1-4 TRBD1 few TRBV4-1 CASSQIRDRTSNEKLFF TGCGCCAGCAGCCAAATTCGGGACAGGACCTCTAATGAAAAACTGTTTTTT
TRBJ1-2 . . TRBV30 CAWRAGRGRSYGYTF TGTGCCTGGAGGGCAGGCAGGGGAAGGAGCTATGGCTACACCTTC
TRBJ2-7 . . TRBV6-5 CASTRQGSEQYF TGTGCCAGCACTCGTCAGGGATCCGAGCAGTACTTC
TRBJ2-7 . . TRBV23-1 CASSQSQGTLTYEQYF TGCGCCAGCAGTCAATCACAGGGAACTTTAACCTACGAGCAGTACTTC
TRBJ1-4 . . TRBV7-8 CASSLGQKGGKLFF TGTGCCAGCAGCTTAGGGCAGAAGGGCGGAAAACTGTTTTTT
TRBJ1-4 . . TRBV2 CASRPGRGEKLFF TGTGCCAGCAGACCGGGAAGGGGAGAAAAACTGTTTTTT
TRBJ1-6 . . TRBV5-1 CASSLAGANSPLHF TGCGCCAGCAGCTTGGCCGGGGCTAATTCACCCCTCCACTTT
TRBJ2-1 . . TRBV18 CASSPVGRGLNNEQFF TGTGCCAGCTCACCTGTGGGCAGGGGACTCAACAATGAGCAGTTCTTC
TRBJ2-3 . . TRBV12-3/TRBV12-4 CASSGASTDTQYF TGTGCCAGCAGTGGTGCAAGCACAGATACGCAGTATTTT
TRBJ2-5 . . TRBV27 CASSLWGGTETQYF TGTGCCAGCAGTTTATGGGGGGGCACAGAGACCCAGTACTTC
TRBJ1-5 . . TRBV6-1 CASSEGPPASNQPQHF TGTGCCAGCAGTGAAGGCCCCCCGGCGAGCAATCAGCCCCAGCATTTT
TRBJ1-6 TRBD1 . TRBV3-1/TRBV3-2 CASSPLQGRSPLHF TGTGCCAGCAGCCCTCTACAGGGGAGGTCACCCCTCCACTTT
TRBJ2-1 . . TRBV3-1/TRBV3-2 CASSRRSSGNEQFF TGTGCCAGCAGCCGTAGATCGTCGGGCAATGAGCAGTTCTTC
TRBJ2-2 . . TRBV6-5 CASSDSLRLGGELFF TGTGCCAGCAGTGACTCTCTGAGGCTCGGCGGGGAGCTGTTTTTT
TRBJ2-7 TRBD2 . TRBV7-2 CASSLALGASGESYEQYF TGTGCCAGCAGCTTAGCGCTCGGGGCTAGCGGGGAATCCTACGAGCAGTACTTC
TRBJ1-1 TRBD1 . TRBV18 CASDPVQGAVRTEAFF TGTGCCAGTGATCCGGTCCAGGGGGCGGTAAGGACTGAAGCTTTCTTT